This T cell receptor (beta chain) was captured in a study of blood T cells in healthy people across ages. Study-wide results and limits: A greater number of naive CD4+ cells and higher diversity distinguished long-lived donors from aged donors.

With 4 bases removed from V and 13 bases from J, the gap between germline ends came to 14 bases. In germline, CDR1 is SGHAT, CDR2 FQNNGV. The CDR3 runs 12 residues. Notes on this clonotype: Its target is not known.

Every sample had a minimum of 6.5 million PBMCs isolated. A second roughly 6 to 12 cycle PCR used barcoded and J-beta primers. Unique molecular identifiers of 12 random nucleotides labeled each cDNA. Per sample, CDR3-containing paired-end reads numbered at least 2.5 million. One entry per CDR3 protein results from TCRdb running MiXCR on the 5' RACE reads. The sample yields hundreds of thousands of distinct CDR3 sequences, 40% to 50% seen once. V and J are TRBV11-2 and TRBJ2-1; D call uncertain. Sequencing used blood. The clonotype originates from a man between 60 and 70 years old in good health. In nucleotides, the CDR3 is TGTGCCAGCAGCTCCCGAGCGAGTGATCAGTTCTTC. Translated, it gives CASSSRASDQFF. The whole variable domain, remainder taken from reference TRBV11-2 and TRBJ2-1, is EAGVAQSPRYKIIEKRQSVAFWCNPISGHATLYWYQQILGQGPKLLIQFQNNGVVDDSQLPKDRFSAERLKGVDSTLKIQPAKLEDSAVYLCASSSRASDQFFGPGTRLTVL.